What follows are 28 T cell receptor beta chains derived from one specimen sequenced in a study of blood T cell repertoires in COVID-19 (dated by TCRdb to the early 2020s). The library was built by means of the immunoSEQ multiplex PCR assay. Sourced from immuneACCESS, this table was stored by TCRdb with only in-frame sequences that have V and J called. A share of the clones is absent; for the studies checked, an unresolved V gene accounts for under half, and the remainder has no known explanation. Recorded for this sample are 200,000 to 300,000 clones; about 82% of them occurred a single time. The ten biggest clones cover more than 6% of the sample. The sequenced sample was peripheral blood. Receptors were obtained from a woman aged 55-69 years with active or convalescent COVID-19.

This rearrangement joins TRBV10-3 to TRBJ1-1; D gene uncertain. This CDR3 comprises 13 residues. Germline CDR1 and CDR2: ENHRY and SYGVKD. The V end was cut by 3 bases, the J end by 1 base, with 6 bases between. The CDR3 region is CAISEHPNTEAFF. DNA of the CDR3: TGTGCCATCAGTGAACACCCGAACACTGAAGCTTTCTTT.

In DNA form, the CDR3 reads TGTGCCAGCAGTCCAAGGGCCGGACAGACGAGCTCCTACGAGCAGTACTTC. This sequence encodes CASSPRAGQTSSYEQYF. This rearrangement joins TRBV6-2 or TRBV6-3 to TRBJ2-7; TRBD1 is a possible D gene (6 bases). CDR3 length: 17 amino acids. Germline CDR1 and CDR2: MNHEY and SVGEGT. V lost 5 bases and J 0 bases, leaving 20 bases between the germline ends.

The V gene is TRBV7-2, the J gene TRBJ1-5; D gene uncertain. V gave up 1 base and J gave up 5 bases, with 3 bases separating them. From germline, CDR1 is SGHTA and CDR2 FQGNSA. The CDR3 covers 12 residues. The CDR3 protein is CASSLGDQPQHF. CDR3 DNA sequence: TGTGCCAGCAGCTTAGGCGATCAGCCCCAGCATTTT. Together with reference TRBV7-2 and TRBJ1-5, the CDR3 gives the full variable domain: GAGVSQSPSNKVTEKGKDVELRCDPISGHTALYWYRQSLGQGLEFLIYFQGNSAPDKSGLPSDRFSAERTGGSVSTLTIQRTQQEDSAVYLCASSLGDQPQHFGDGTRLSIL.

CDR3 protein: CASSLEAGGHGGYGYTF. The CDR3 DNA is TGTGCCAGCAGCTTAGAGGCGGGGGGGCACGGGGGATATGGCTACACCTTC. V is TRBV7-6 and J is TRBJ1-2, with a possible D match to TRBD1 (6 bases). CDR1 SGHVS and CDR2 FNYEAQ come from the germline V gene. V was clipped by 1 base and J by 5 bases, with 20 bases between them. The CDR3 is 17 amino acids.

This CDR3 is CASSLVPGDNSPLHF. CDR3 sequence (DNA): TGTGCCAGCAGCTTGGTCCCAGGGGATAATTCACCCCTCCACTTT. The chain couples TRBV5-5 to TRBJ1-6; maybe TRBD1 (6 bases). V lost 0 bases to trimming and J lost 5 bases, with 9 bases between them. The CDR3 is 15 amino acids. In germline, CDR1 is SGHKS, CDR2 YYEKEE (reference sequence).

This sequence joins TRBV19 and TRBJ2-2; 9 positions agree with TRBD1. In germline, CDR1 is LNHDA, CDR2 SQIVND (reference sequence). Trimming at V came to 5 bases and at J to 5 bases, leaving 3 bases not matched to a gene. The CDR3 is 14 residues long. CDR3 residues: CASSSGTGTGELFF. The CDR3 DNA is TGTGCCAGTAGTTCCGGGACAGGGACCGGGGAGCTGTTTTTT.

Here the CDR3 reads CASSLAGASGADTQYF. DNA of the CDR3: TGTGCCAGCAGCTTAGCGGGGGCCTCCGGGGCAGATACGCAGTATTTT. The rearrangement joins TRBV7-2 to TRBJ2-3, with D possibly being TRBD1 (6 bases). V shed 0 bases and J shed 4 bases, with 14 bases lying between them. The CDR3 has 16 amino acids. Germline CDR1 and CDR2: SGHTA and FQGNSA.

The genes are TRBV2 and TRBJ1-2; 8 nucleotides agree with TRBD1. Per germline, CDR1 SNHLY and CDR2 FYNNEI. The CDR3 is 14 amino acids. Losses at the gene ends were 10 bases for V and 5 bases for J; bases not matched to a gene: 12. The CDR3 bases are TGTGCCAACGGGGAGGACAGGGCGGGATATGGCTACACCTTC. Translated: CANGEDRAGYGYTF.

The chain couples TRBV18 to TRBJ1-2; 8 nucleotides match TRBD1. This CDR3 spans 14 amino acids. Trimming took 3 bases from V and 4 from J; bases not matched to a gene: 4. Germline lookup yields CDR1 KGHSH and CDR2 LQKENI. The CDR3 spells CASSPAGQAYGYTF. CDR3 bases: TGTGCCAGCTCACCGGCGGGACAGGCCTATGGCTACACCTTC.

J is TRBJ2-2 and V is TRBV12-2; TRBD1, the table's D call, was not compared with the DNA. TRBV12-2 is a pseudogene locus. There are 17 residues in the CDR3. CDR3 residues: CASLTRQDRTTTGELFF. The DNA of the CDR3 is TGTGCAAGCCTTACACGCCAGGACAGGACTACTACCGGGGAGCTGTTTTTT.

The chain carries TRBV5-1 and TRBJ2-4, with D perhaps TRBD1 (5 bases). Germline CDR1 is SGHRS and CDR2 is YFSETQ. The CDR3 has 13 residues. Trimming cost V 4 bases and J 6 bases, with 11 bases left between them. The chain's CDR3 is CASSPGAGNIQYF. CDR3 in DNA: TGCGCCAGCAGCCCTGGGGCAGGAAACATTCAGTACTTC. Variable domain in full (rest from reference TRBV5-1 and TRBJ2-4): KAGVTQTPRYLIKTRGQQVTLSCSPISGHRSVSWYQQTPGQGLQFLFEYFSETQRNKGNFPGRFSGRQFSNSRSEMNVSTLELGDSALYLCASSPGAGNIQYFGAGTRLSVL.

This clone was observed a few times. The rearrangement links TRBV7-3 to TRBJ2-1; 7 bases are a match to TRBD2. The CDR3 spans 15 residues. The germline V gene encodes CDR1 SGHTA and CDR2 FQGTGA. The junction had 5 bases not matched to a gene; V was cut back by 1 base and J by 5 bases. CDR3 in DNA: TGTGCCAGCAGCTTAAGCGGGAGCACCCACAATGAGCAGTTCTTC. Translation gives CASSLSGSTHNEQFF.

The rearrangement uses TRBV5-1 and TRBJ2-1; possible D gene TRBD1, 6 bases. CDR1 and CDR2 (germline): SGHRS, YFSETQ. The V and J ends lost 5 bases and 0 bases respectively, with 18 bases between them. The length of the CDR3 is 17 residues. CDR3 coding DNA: TGCGCCAGCAGTCCCCCCCGGACAGCGAGCTCCTACAATGAGCAGTTCTTC. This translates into CASSPPRTASSYNEQFF.

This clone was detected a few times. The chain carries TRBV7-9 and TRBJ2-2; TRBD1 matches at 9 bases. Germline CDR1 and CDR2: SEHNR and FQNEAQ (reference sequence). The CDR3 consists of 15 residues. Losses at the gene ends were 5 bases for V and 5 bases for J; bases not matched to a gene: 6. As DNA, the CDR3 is TGTGCCAGCAGCCACACAGGGGGCTGGACCGGGGAGCTGTTTTTT. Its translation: CASSHTGGWTGELFF. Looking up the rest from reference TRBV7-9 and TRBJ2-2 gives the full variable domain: DTGVSQNPRHKITKRGQNVTFRCDPISEHNRLYWYRQTLGQGPEFLTYFQNEAQLEKSRLLSDRFSAERPKGSFSTLEIQRTEQGDSAMYLCASSHTGGWTGELFFGEGSRLTVL.

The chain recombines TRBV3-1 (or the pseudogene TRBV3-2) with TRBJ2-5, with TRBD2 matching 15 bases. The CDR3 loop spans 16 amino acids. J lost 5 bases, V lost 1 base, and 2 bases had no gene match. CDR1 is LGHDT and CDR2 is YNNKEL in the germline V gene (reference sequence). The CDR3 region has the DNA TGTGCCAGCAGCCAAGCCGGGACTAGCGGGGGGGAGACCCAGTACTTC. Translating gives CASSQAGTSGGETQYF.

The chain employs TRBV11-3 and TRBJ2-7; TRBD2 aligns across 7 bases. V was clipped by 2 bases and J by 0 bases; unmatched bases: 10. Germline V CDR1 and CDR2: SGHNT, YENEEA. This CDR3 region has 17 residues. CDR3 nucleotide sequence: TGTGCCAGCAGCTTATTACTCCAGCGGGAAAGCTCCTACGAGCAGTACTTC. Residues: CASSLLLQRESSYEQYF.

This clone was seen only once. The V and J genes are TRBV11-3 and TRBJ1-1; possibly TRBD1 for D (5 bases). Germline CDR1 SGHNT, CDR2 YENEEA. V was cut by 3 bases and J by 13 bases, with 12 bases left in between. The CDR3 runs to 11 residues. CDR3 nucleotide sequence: TGTGCCAGCAGCTTTGGGAGGGGTGATTTCTTT. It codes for CASSFGRGDFF.

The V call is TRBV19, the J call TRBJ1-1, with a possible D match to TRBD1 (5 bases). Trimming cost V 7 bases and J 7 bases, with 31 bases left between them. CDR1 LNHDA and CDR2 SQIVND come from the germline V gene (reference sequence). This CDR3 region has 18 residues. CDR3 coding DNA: TGTGCCAGTACCCCCGGGGGGGGGAAGGTACGTCTACTCGTTGAAGCTTTCTTT. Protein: CASTPGGGKVRLLVEAFF. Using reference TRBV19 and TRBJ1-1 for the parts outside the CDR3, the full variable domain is DGGITQSPKYLFRKEGQNVTLSCEQNLNHDAMYWYRQDPGQGLRLIYYSQIVNDFQKGDIAEGYSVSREKKESFPLTVTSAQKNPTAFYLCASTPGGGKVRLLVEAFFGQGTRLTVV.

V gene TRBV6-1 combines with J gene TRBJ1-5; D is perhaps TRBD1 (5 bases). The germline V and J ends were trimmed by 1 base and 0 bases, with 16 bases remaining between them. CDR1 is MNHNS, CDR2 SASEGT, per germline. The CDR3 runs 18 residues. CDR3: CASSEEVGREDSNQPQHF. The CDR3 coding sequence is TGTGCCAGCAGTGAAGAGGTCGGCAGGGAGGATAGCAATCAGCCCCAGCATTTT.

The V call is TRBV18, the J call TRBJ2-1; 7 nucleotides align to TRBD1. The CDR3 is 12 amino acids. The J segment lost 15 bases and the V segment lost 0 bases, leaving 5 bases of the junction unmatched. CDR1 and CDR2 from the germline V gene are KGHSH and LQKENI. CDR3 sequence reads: CASSPPGQLPFF. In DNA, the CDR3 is TGTGCCAGCTCACCACCGGGACAGTTACCGTTCTTC.

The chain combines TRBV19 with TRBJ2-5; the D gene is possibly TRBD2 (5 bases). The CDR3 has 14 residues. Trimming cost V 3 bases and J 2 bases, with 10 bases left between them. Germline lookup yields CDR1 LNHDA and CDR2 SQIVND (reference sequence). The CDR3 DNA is TGTGCCAGTAGTATGCTGGGCGGGCAAGAGACCCAGTACTTC. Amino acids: CASSMLGGQETQYF. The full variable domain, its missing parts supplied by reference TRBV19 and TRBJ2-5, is DGGITQSPKYLFRKEGQNVTLSCEQNLNHDAMYWYRQDPGQGLRLIYYSQIVNDFQKGDIAEGYSVSREKKESFPLTVTSAQKNPTAFYLCASSMLGGQETQYFGPGTRLLVL.

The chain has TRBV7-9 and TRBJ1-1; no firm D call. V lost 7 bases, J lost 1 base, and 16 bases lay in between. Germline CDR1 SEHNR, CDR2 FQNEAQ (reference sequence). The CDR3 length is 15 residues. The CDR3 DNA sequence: TGTGCCAGCACCGTCCCAAAGAGGCGGAACACTGAAGCTTTCTTT. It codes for CASTVPKRRNTEAFF.

The CDR3 nucleotides read TGCGCCAGCAGCTTTGAAAGACAGGGGAGATCCACCTTC. Translated, it gives CASSFERQGRSTF. The chain links TRBV5-1 to TRBJ1-2; 8 bases agree with TRBD1. Per the germline V gene, CDR1 is SGHRS and CDR2 is YFSETQ. The V gene end was trimmed by 2 bases and the J gene end by 13 bases; junction bases not matched to a gene: 10. The CDR3 totals 13 residues. The full variable domain, rest sourced from reference TRBV5-1 and TRBJ1-2, is KAGVTQTPRYLIKTRGQQVTLSCSPISGHRSVSWYQQTPGQGLQFLFEYFSETQRNKGNFPGRFSGRQFSNSRSEMNVSTLELGDSALYLCASSFERQGRSTFGSGTRLTVV.

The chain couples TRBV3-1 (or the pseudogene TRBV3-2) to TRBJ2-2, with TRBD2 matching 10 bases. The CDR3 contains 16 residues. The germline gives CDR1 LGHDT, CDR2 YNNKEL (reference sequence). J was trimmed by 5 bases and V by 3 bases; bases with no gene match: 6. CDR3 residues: CASSHNSGGLTGELFF. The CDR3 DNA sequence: TGTGCCAGCAGCCACAATAGCGGGGGGCTTACCGGGGAGCTGTTTTTT.

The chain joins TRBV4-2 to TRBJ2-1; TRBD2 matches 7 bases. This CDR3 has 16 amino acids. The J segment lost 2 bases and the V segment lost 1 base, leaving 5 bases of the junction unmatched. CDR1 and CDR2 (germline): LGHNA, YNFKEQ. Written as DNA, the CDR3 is TGTGCCAGCAGCCAAGGGAATCTAGCGGCCTACAATGAGCAGTTCTTC. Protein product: CASSQGNLAAYNEQFF.

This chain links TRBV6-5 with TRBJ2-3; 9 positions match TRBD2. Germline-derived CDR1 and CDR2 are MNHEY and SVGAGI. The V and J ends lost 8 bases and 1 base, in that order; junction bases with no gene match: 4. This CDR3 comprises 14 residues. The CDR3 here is CASGRLAGTDTQYF. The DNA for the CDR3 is TGTGCCAGCGGCCGACTAGCGGGCACAGATACGCAGTATTTT.

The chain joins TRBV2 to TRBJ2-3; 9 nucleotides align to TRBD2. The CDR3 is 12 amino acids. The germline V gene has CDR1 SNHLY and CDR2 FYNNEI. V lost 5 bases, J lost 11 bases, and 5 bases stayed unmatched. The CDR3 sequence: CASSIAGVGQYF. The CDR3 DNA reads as TGTGCCAGCAGTATAGCGGGAGTGGGGCAGTATTTT.

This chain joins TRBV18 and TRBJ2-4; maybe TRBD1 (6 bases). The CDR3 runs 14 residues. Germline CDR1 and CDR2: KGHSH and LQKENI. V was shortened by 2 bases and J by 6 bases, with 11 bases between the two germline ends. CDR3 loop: CASSPGQGTNIQYF. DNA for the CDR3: TGTGCCAGCTCACCAGGGCAGGGGACAAACATTCAGTACTTC.